The clone carrying this T cell receptor (beta chain) was seen repeatedly, ten times or more. Antigen specificity is unknown. Germline CDR1 is KGHDR and CDR2 is SFDVKD. Trimming took off 3 bases at V and 4 bases at J, with 3 bases between the two ends. The CDR3 spans 11 residues. The sample is drawn from a study of T cells in Graves' hyperthyroidism and ophthalmopathy. The study, taken as a whole, reports: The model foresaw ophthalmopathy a median approximately 6.1 months prior to onset. Peripheral blood also featured most of the thyroid clonotypes expanded above 0.001.

RNA transcripts yielded amplified TCR beta CDR3 regions. RT-PCR in the first round (using the HTBI primer set) targeted the TCR CDR3. TCRdb called the multiplex PCR reads again in MiXCR, with one record for every CDR3 protein. This table has under 500,000 distinct CDR3 sequences, roughly 13% appearing once. Exclusions: uncontrolled infection, other autoimmune disease, pregnancy, lactation. On the basis of clinical symptoms, serum thyroxine and TRAb, thyroid ultrasound and orbital computed tomography, diagnoses were made. Sequencing was done on a sample of blood. This sequence joins TRBV24-1 and TRBJ2-7; the D is unclear. The sequence was collected from a man aged 45-65 years with Graves' ophthalmopathy. The CDR3 region has the DNA TGTGCCACCAGTGATATGTACGAGCAGTACTTC. This sequence encodes CATSDMYEQYF.